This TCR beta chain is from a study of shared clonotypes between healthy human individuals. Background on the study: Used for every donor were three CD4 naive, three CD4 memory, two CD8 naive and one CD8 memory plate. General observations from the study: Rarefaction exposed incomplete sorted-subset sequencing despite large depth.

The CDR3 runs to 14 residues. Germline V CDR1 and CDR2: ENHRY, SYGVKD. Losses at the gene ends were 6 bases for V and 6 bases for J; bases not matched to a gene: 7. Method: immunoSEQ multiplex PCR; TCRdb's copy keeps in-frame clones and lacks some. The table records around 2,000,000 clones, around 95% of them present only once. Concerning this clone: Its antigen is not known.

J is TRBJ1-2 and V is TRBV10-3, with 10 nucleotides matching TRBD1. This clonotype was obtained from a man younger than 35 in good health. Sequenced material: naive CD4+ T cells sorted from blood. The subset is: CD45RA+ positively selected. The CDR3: CAISNLGTGDGYTF. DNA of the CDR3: TGTGCCATCAGCAACCTCGGGACAGGGGATGGCTACACCTTC.